These 21 T cell receptor beta chains came from one sample sequenced in a study of T cells in Graves' hyperthyroidism and ophthalmopathy. RNA transcripts were the template for amplifying TCR beta CDR3 regions. HTBI primers drove first-round RT-PCR of the TCR CDR3. A single record per CDR3 protein comes from TCRdb applying MiXCR to the multiplex PCR reads. This table holds some 500,000 distinct CDR3 sequences, approximately 15% found once. Source material: blood. The receptors were gathered from a woman aged 18-35 years with Graves' hyperthyroidism.

This clonotype was detected many times. V and J are TRBV5-1 and TRBJ1-4, with 8 bases fitting TRBD1. Germline assignment: CDR1 SGHRS and CDR2 YFSETQ. With V trimmed by 4 bases and J by 5 bases, 4 bases remained unmatched. This CDR3 contains 14 residues. The DNA of the CDR3 is TGCGCCAGCAGCCCGGGACAGGAGAATGAAAAACTGTTTTTT. Residues: CASSPGQENEKLFF.

This clonotype occurred many times. The V and J genes are TRBV11-2 and TRBJ2-3; no definite D call. This CDR3 has 14 residues. Deletions cut 7 bases from V and 1 base from J, with 12 bases between. Per the germline V gene, CDR1 is SGHAT and CDR2 is FQNNGV. CDR3 sequence: CASTLKTGTDTQYF. CDR3 sequence (DNA): TGTGCCAGCACCCTCAAGACGGGCACAGATACGCAGTATTTT. Combining the CDR3 with reference TRBV11-2 and TRBJ2-3 gives the whole variable domain EAGVAQSPRYKIIEKRQSVAFWCNPISGHATLYWYQQILGQGPKLLIQFQNNGVVDDSQLPKDRFSAERLKGVDSTLKIQPAKLEDSAVYLCASTLKTGTDTQYFGPGTRLTVL.

In this sample, this clonotype turned up many times. The V and J genes are TRBV5-1 and TRBJ1-4; no firm D call. The CDR3 is 13 amino acids. The V end was cut by 4 bases, the J end by 3 bases, with 7 bases between. Germline V CDR1 and CDR2: SGHRS, YFSETQ. The CDR3 DNA follows: TGCGCCAGCAGCCTAGGAGCTAATGAAAAACTGTTTTTT. Its protein is CASSLGANEKLFF.

This rearrangement joins TRBV5-1 to TRBJ2-7, with 11 bases fitting TRBD2. The CDR3 is made up of 16 amino acids. Germline CDR1 is SGHRS and CDR2 is YFSETQ. This chain's CDR3 is CASSSDPSGGSYEQYV. The CDR3 coding sequence is TGTGCCAGCAGCTCAGATCCTAGCGGGGGGTCCTACGAGCAGTACGTC.

This clonotype was seen a handful of times. The rearrangement links TRBV5-4 to TRBJ2-2, with TRBD2 as a possible D gene (6 bases). Germline lookup yields CDR1 SGHNT and CDR2 YYREEE (reference sequence). V was shortened by 4 bases and J by 0 bases, with 22 bases between the two germline ends. The CDR3 covers 19 residues. The CDR3 nucleotides read TGTGCCAGCAGCCCTAGCCTGATAGCGGACCTCGCGAACACCGGGGAGCTGTTTTTT. This sequence encodes CASSPSLIADLANTGELFF. Filled out from reference TRBV5-4 and TRBJ2-2, the complete variable domain reads ETGVTQSPTHLIKTRGQQVTLRCSSQSGHNTVSWYQQALGQGPQFIFQYYREEENGRGNFPPRFSGLQFPNYSSELNVNALELDDSALYLCASSPSLIADLANTGELFFGEGSRLTVL.

This clonotype was counted at least ten times. This chain joins TRBV4-2 and TRBJ1-2; a weak D match, TRBD1 (6 bases). This CDR3 contains 14 residues. Trimming pared 1 base from V and 5 bases from J, leaving 11 bases between. Germline loops: CDR1 LGHNA, CDR2 YNFKEQ. Here the CDR3 DNA reads TGTGCCAGCAGCCAAGCTCAGGGGCTTTATGGCTACACCTTC. Residues: CASSQAQGLYGYTF.

This chain connects TRBV6-1 to TRBJ2-7; D may be TRBD2 (7 bases). Trimming removed 6 bases at V and 7 bases at J, with 19 bases between. The CDR3 length is 14 residues. The V gene's germline CDR1 is MNHNS and CDR2 SASEGT. Here the CDR3 reads CASRRDYRQGEQYV. The CDR3 region has the DNA TGTGCCAGCAGAAGGGACTATCGGCAGGGGGAGCAGTACGTC.

The rearrangement uses TRBV20-1 and TRBJ2-7; D is undetermined. With 1 base removed from V and 7 bases from J, the gap between germline ends came to 23 bases. The germline CDR1 and CDR2 sequences are DFQATT and SNEGSKA (reference sequence). This CDR3 region has 16 residues. CDR3 protein: CSARAITASSQEEQYF. The CDR3 nucleotides are TGCAGTGCTAGAGCCATCACCGCGTCCAGTCAGGAGGAGCAGTACTTC.

This clonotype showed up just a few times. The chain joins TRBV18 to TRBJ1-3, with 11 bases aligning to TRBD1. Germline V lookup: CDR1 KGHSH, CDR2 LQKENI. The CDR3 spans 18 residues. V shed 6 bases and J 2 bases; nucleotides not matched to a gene: 12. CDR3 amino acids: CASSTTPSGQGAGNTIYF. In DNA form, the CDR3 reads TGTGCCAGCTCTACCACCCCCTCGGGACAGGGGGCTGGAAACACCATATATTTT.

In this sample, this clonotype turned up a few times. The genes are TRBV19 and TRBJ1-6; D call uncertain. Germline V gene data show CDR1 as LNHDA and CDR2 as SQIVND (reference sequence). Trimming took 5 bases from V and 6 from J, leaving 17 bases between them. This CDR3 comprises 16 residues. As DNA, the CDR3 is TGTGCCAGTAGTCTAAGCTCCGGGAGGGCTAATTCACCCCTCCACTTT. Translation: CASSLSSGRANSPLHF.

This clonotype has a count of ten or more. The chain combines TRBV7-3 with TRBJ2-5; D is perhaps TRBD1 or TRBD2 (6 bases each). CDR3 length equals 14 residues. The V gene's germline CDR1 is SGHTA and CDR2 FQGTGA. Trimming took off 6 bases at V and 0 bases at J, with 11 bases between the two ends. The CDR3 region is CASSGGGNQETQYF. The CDR3 DNA sequence: TGTGCCAGCAGTGGAGGGGGAAACCAAGAGACCCAGTACTTC.

Written as DNA, the CDR3 is TGTGCTAGTGGTCCATTAGCGGGAAATGAGCAGTTCTTC. It encodes CASGPLAGNEQFF. The chain links TRBV12-5 to TRBJ2-1; 8 bases align to TRBD2. This CDR3 spans 13 amino acids. The ends lost 5 bases at V and 7 bases at J; junction bases unmatched: 4. CDR1 is LGHNT, CDR2 FRNRAP, per germline.

As concerns this clonotype: At one boundary the junction diverges from the germline segment, which might be a read error. The V call is TRBV28, the J call TRBJ1-5; D gene ambiguous. The CDR3 length is 12 residues. Germline-derived CDR1 and CDR2 are MDHEN and SYDVKM. The CDR3 nucleotides read TGTGCCAACAGTTTGGCTGATTTGCCCCAGCATTTT. It is translated as CANSLADLPQHF. Full variable domain (remainder filled in from reference TRBV28 and TRBJ1-5): DVKVTQSSRYLVKRTGEKVFLECVQDMDHENMFWYRQDPGLGLRLIYFSYDVKMKEKGDIPEGYSVSREKKERFSLILESASTNQTSMYLCANSLADLPQHFGDGTRLSIL.

The chain has TRBV10-3 and TRBJ2-3, with 11 bases matching TRBD2. This CDR3 spans 15 amino acids. With V trimmed by 9 bases and J by 3 bases, 8 bases remained unmatched. Looked up from germline, CDR1 is ENHRY and CDR2 is SYGVKD. The CDR3 DNA follows: TGTGCCATAAATCCGGGACTAGCGGAAACAGATACGCAGTATTTT. It specifies CAINPGLAETDTQYF.

This clonotype was seen only a few times. This chain joins TRBV5-1 and TRBJ2-7; D remains unclear. The CDR3 contains 11 residues. CDR1 is SGHRS, CDR2 YFSETQ, per germline. Deletions cut 6 bases from V and 5 bases from J, with 9 bases between. The CDR3 DNA reads as TGCGCCAGCAAAAAAGGAGACGAGCAGTACTTC. It is translated as CASKKGDEQYF.

In this sample, this clonotype turned up many times. V is TRBV11-2 and J is TRBJ2-5; D gene uncertain. Trimming took 7 bases from V and 4 from J, leaving 7 bases between them. Germline V CDR1 and CDR2: SGHAT, FQNNGV. This CDR3 contains 11 residues. The CDR3 loop is CASNQRETQYF. Here the CDR3 DNA reads TGTGCCAGCAACCAAAGAGAGACCCAGTACTTC.

This clonotype occurred a few times. V usage is TRBV19 and J usage is TRBJ2-1, with D maybe TRBD2 (7 bases). Germline V gives CDR1 LNHDA, CDR2 SQIVND (reference sequence). Trimming took 4 bases from V and 6 from J, leaving 22 bases between them. The CDR3 is 17 amino acids. CDR3 sequence reads: CASSTLAWGEGGNEQFF. The CDR3 nucleotides read TGTGCCAGTAGTACGCTAGCGTGGGGGGAGGGGGGCAATGAGCAGTTCTTC.

This clonotype was recorded a few times. J is TRBJ2-2 and V is TRBV4-1; D remains unclear. Germline V gene data show CDR1 as MGHRA and CDR2 as YSYEKL. The CDR3 consists of 15 residues. The germline V and J ends were trimmed by 0 bases and 4 bases, with 9 bases remaining between them. CDR3 in amino acids: CASSQDGFSTGELFF. The CDR3 DNA is TGCGCCAGCAGCCAAGACGGGTTCTCCACCGGGGAGCTGTTTTTT.

This clonotype occurred many times. The chain combines TRBV3-1 with TRBJ1-1, with 11 bases identical to TRBD1. Germline assignment: CDR1 LGHDT and CDR2 YNNKEL (reference sequence). With 6 bases clipped from V and 4 bases from J, the junction kept 7 bases outside the gene matches. The CDR3 length is 15 residues. For the CDR3, the DNA is TGTGCCAGCAGACCCTGGACAGGGGGCGGCACTGAAGCTTTCTTT. Protein sequence: CASRPWTGGGTEAFF.

There are many counts of this clonotype. The chain has TRBV28 and TRBJ1-4; no clear D gene. The CDR3 loop spans 12 amino acids. V gave up 5 bases and J gave up 6 bases, with 7 bases separating them. Germline-derived CDR1 and CDR2 are MDHEN and SYDVKM. Here the CDR3 reads CASSTTYEKLFF. The CDR3 DNA follows: TGTGCCAGCAGTACGACCTATGAAAAACTGTTTTTT.

This clonotype has ten or more counts. The J gene is TRBJ2-4, the V gene TRBV7-3, with 10 bases lining up with TRBD2. CDR3 length equals 13 residues. V was pared by 6 bases and J by 11 bases, with 7 bases of the junction left unmatched. The germline V gene has CDR1 SGHTA and CDR2 FQGTGA. As DNA, the CDR3 is TGTGCCAGCAGTCCTAGCGGGAGTAGAGTTCAGTACTTC. It encodes CASSPSGSRVQYF.